This is a list of T cell receptor beta chains from one sample in a study of brain T cells in children with intractable seizures. Assay: immunoSEQ multiplex PCR; the TCRdb copy retains only in-frame clones and omits some. The sample shows under 150,000 clones, 85% to 95% of them seen only once. Source: peripheral blood, taken at surgery. The origin of the receptors is a boy under three years old with hemimegalencephaly and intractable seizures. CDR3s include the opening cysteine and the closing phenylalanine or tryptophan. D genes are given only for firm matches. Size tells how often a clone was seen (once, few, many) or the class of an expanded clone, and some rows leave it out.

V gene	clone size	D gene	J gene	CDR3 protein	CDR3 DNA
TRBV7-6	NA	NA	TRBJ2-1	CASSHKAGTGNEQFF	TGTGCCAGCAGCCATAAAGCGGGTACTGGCAATGAGCAGTTCTTC
TRBV23-1	NA	TRBD1	TRBJ2-7	CASSRCPGQGACEQYF	TGCGCCAGCAGTCGGTGTCCGGGACAGGGGGCTTGTGAGCAGTACTTC
TRBV3-1/TRBV3-2	once	TRBD2	TRBJ2-7	CASSQGIQLAIEQYF	TGTGCCAGCAGCCAAGGGATTCAACTAGCGATTGAGCAGTACTTC
TRBV27	NA	NA	TRBJ2-7	CASRPRIVAGIPYEQYF	TGTGCCAGCCGGCCCAGGATCGTCGCGGGAATACCCTACGAGCAGTACTTC
TRBV24-1	NA	NA	TRBJ2-1	CATSGPRFNEQFF	TGTGCCACCAGTGGCCCCCGATTCAATGAGCAGTTCTTC
TRBV6-5	NA	NA	TRBJ1-4	CASSFSLTLEKLFF	TGTGCCAGCAGCTTCTCTTTGACCCTGGAAAAACTGTTTTTT
TRBV5-4	NA	TRBD1	TRBJ2-1	CASSSGGFEQFF	TGTGCCAGCAGCTCAGGGGGTTTCGAGCAGTTCTTC
TRBV6-1	NA	TRBD1	TRBJ2-7	CASSERPSFSSRGRYEQYF	TGTGCCAGCAGTGAAAGGCCTTCTTTCTCCTCTAGGGGGCGTTACGAGCAGTACTTC
TRBV5-8	NA	TRBD1	TRBJ1-3	CASGPGQVLSGNTIYF	TGTGCCAGCGGCCCGGGACAGGTTCTCTCTGGAAACACCATATATTTT
TRBV29-1	NA	NA	TRBJ1-4	CSVLRDLGANEKLFF	TGCAGCGTCCTCCGGGACCTCGGAGCTAATGAAAAACTGTTTTTT
TRBV6-5	NA	TRBD1	TRBJ1-6	CASSPRTGRNSPLHF	TGTGCCAGCAGTCCCCGGACAGGGCGTAATTCACCCCTCCACTTT
TRBV6-2/TRBV6-3	once	NA	TRBJ1-4	CASSYSWEKARFGLNEKLFF	TGTGCCAGCAGTTACTCGTGGGAGAAGGCAAGGTTCGGGTTGAATGAAAAACTGTTTTTT
TRBV7-8	NA	TRBD1	TRBJ2-5	CASSLVKGQPQETQYF	TGTGCCAGCAGCTTAGTAAAGGGACAGCCACAAGAGACCCAGTACTTC
TRBV28	NA	NA	TRBJ2-2	CASRHPTGELFF	TGTGCCAGCCGACACCCCACCGGGGAGCTGTTTTTT
TRBV13	NA	TRBD1	TRBJ1-1	CASSLSAGGTEAFF	TGTGCCAGCAGCTTAAGTGCAGGGGGGACTGAAGCTTTCTTT
TRBV10-1	NA	NA	TRBJ1-1	CASSPQNTEAFF	TGCGCCAGCAGTCCACAGAACACTGAAGCTTTCTTT
TRBV27	NA	TRBD2	TRBJ2-7	CASSTWVGSGRIGYEQYF	TGTGCCAGCAGTACCTGGGTTGGTAGCGGGAGGATCGGTTACGAGCAGTACTTC
TRBV28	NA	NA	TRBJ1-1	CASRNMNTEAFF	TGTGCCAGCAGGAACATGAACACTGAAGCTTTCTTT
TRBV2	NA	TRBD2	TRBJ2-1	CASRGLAGSYNEQFF	TGTGCCAGCAGGGGACTAGCGGGTTCTTACAATGAGCAGTTCTTC
TRBV7-8	NA	TRBD1	TRBJ2-7	CASSLKEGDRAYEQYF	TGTGCCAGCAGCCTTAAGGAGGGGGACAGGGCCTACGAGCAGTACTTC
TRBV3-1/TRBV3-2	once	NA	TRBJ2-1	CASSPAWGEQFF	TGTGCCAGCAGCCCGGCCTGGGGTGAGCAGTTCTTC
TRBV5-1	once	TRBD2	TRBJ2-7	CASSTSNGLAGAYEQYF	TGCGCCAGCAGCACCTCTAACGGACTAGCGGGAGCCTACGAGCAGTACTTC
TRBV6-6	NA	TRBD1	TRBJ2-1	CASRGQGVNEQFF	TGTGCCAGCAGGGGACAGGGGGTCAATGAGCAGTTCTTC
TRBV12-3/TRBV12-4	NA	NA	TRBJ1-1	CASSLIREEAFF	TGTGCCAGCAGTTTGATCAGGGAGGAAGCTTTCTTT
TRBV18	NA	NA	TRBJ1-5	CASSPSSPGPQHF	TGTGCCAGCTCACCAAGCTCCCCAGGGCCCCAGCATTTT
TRBV10-2	NA	NA	TRBJ1-6	CASHQIGYYSPLHF	TGCGCCAGCCACCAGATAGGGTATTATTCACCCCTCCACTTT
TRBV7-8	NA	TRBD2	TRBJ2-3	CASSLGAGDTDTQYF	TGTGCCAGCAGCTTAGGGGCGGGGGACACAGATACGCAGTATTTT
TRBV14	NA	TRBD2	TRBJ2-2	CASSPIPAGVERTGELFF	TGTGCCAGCAGCCCGATTCCCGCGGGAGTAGAGAGAACCGGGGAGCTGTTTTTT
TRBV5-1	NA	TRBD1	TRBJ1-1	CASSPVVGQGREAFF	TGCGCCAGCAGCCCGGTCGTGGGACAGGGAAGAGAAGCTTTCTTT
TRBV6-2/TRBV6-3	NA	NA	TRBJ2-7	CASSSDRSSYEQYF	TGTGCCAGCAGTAGCGACAGGTCCTCCTACGAGCAGTACTTC
TRBV6-2/TRBV6-3	NA	NA	TRBJ2-1	CASSFSRVTVNEQFF	TGTGCCAGCAGTTTCTCCAGGGTAACGGTCAATGAGCAGTTCTTC
TRBV11-3	once	TRBD1	TRBJ2-3	CASSNRDRGTDTQYF	TGTGCCAGCAGCAACCGGGACAGGGGGACAGATACGCAGTATTTT
TRBV5-1	NA	NA	TRBJ2-5	CASSRDRMSGSPETQYF	TGCGCCAGCAGCAGGGACAGGATGAGCGGGAGCCCAGAGACCCAGTACTTC
TRBV4-2	NA	TRBD1	TRBJ2-7	CASSQGDRGSYEQYF	TGTGCCAGCAGCCAAGGGGACAGGGGTTCCTACGAGCAGTACTTC
TRBV6-4	NA	NA	TRBJ2-2	CASSDSRAANTGELFF	TGTGCCAGCAGTGACTCGCGCGCCGCGAACACCGGGGAGCTGTTTTTT
TRBV28	NA	NA	TRBJ2-7	CASSSMLGFTYEQYF	TGTGCCAGCAGCTCTATGCTGGGGTTTACCTACGAGCAGTACTTC
TRBV7-9	NA	TRBD2	TRBJ2-5	CATLEAGAGETQYF	TGTGCCACGCTGGAGGCGGGAGCGGGAGAGACCCAGTACTTC
TRBV12-3/TRBV12-4	once	NA	TRBJ2-1	CASSQTYSNEQFF	TGTGCCAGCAGTCAAACGTATTCGAATGAGCAGTTCTTC
TRBV7-2	NA	TRBD2	TRBJ2-2	CASSLVGSGRAYTGELFF	TGTGCCAGCAGCTTAGTCGGTAGCGGGAGGGCTTATACCGGGGAGCTGTTTTTT
TRBV7-2	NA	NA	TRBJ2-1	CASSLVGYNEQFF	TGTGCCAGCAGCTTAGTAGGCTACAATGAGCAGTTCTTC
TRBV6-5	NA	TRBD1	TRBJ1-5	CASRPDRDRHF	TGTGCCAGCAGGCCGGACAGGGACCGGCATTTT
TRBV18	NA	TRBD1	TRBJ1-1	CASSPTGAAEAFF	TGTGCCAGCTCACCGACAGGGGCGGCTGAAGCTTTCTTT
TRBV10-2	NA	NA	TRBJ2-5	CASNYAGGGRETQYF	TGCGCCAGCAACTATGCAGGGGGGGGGAGAGAGACCCAGTACTTC
TRBV30	NA	TRBD1	TRBJ1-6	CAWRFRTGGNSPLHF	TGTGCCTGGAGGTTCCGGACAGGGGGTAATTCACCCCTCCACTTT
TRBV7-2	NA	NA	TRBJ2-7	CASSLVFWDDEQYF	TGTGCCAGCAGCTTAGTCTTTTGGGACGACGAGCAGTACTTC
TRBV7-9	NA	NA	TRBJ1-1	CASSLPTIAEAFF	TGTGCCAGCAGCCTGCCTACGATAGCTGAAGCTTTCTTT